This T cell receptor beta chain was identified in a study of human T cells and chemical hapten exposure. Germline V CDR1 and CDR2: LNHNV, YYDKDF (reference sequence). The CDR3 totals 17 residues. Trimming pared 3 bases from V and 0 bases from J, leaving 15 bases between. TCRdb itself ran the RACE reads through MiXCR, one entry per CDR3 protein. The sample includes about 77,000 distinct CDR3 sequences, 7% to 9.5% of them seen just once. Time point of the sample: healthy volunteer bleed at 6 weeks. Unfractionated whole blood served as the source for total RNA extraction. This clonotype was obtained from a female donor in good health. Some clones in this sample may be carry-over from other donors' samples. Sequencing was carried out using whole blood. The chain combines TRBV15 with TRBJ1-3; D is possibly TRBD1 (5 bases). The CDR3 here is CATSRPPGGFSGNTIYF. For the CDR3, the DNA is TGTGCCACCAGCAGGCCTCCGGGGGGATTCTCTGGAAACACCATATATTTT.